Listed below are T cell receptor beta chains from one sample, sequenced in a study of CD8+ T cells in alopecia areata. The table came from immunoSEQ multiplex PCR; TCRdb's copy has only in-frame clones and leaves some out. There are 200,000 to 250,000 clones in the sample; 57% occur only once, and 0.45% lies in the top ten. This sample comprised CD4+ T cells sorted from blood, obtained at week 0. Source of these receptors: a human donor with alopecia areata. Each CDR3 is given with its conserved first and last residue. Each record gives: D gene, clone size, J gene, V gene, CDR3 protein, CDR3 DNA. The D gene is left open where the match is weak. Expanded clones get a size class; other rows say once, few or many, or leave the size out.

>-|few|TRBJ2-1|TRBV5-1
CASSLAGRESSYNEQFF
TGCGCCAGCAGCTTGGCGGGACGAGAGAGCTCCTACAATGAGCAGTTCTTC
>-|-|TRBJ2-3|TRBV7-2
CASSLALTASARGTDTQYF
TGTGCCAGCAGCTTAGCGCTAACGGCTAGCGCTAGGGGCACAGATACGCAGTATTTT
>-|-|TRBJ2-5|TRBV10-1
CASSEGGTRETQYF
TGCGCCAGCAGTGAAGGGGGTACGAGGGAGACCCAGTACTTC
>TRBD2|-|TRBJ2-1|TRBV9
CASSPTGLAGVGEQFF
TGTGCCAGCAGCCCTACCGGACTAGCGGGTGTCGGTGAGCAGTTCTTC
>-|-|TRBJ1-2|TRBV25-1
CASSGIGVALNYGYTF
TGTGCCAGCAGTGGAATAGGGGTTGCCCTAAACTATGGCTACACCTTC
>-|-|TRBJ1-2|TRBV5-1
CASSLTEFYGYTF
TGCGCCAGCAGCTTGACAGAATTTTATGGCTACACCTTC
>-|-|TRBJ1-2|TRBV5-1
CASSLAPIRDNYGYTF
TGCGCCAGCAGCTTGGCCCCAATCCGGGACAATTATGGCTACACCTTC
>TRBD1|-|TRBJ1-5|TRBV27
CASSWTGGDQPQHF
TGTGCCAGCAGTTGGACAGGGGGCGATCAGCCCCAGCATTTT
>-|-|TRBJ1-6|TRBV5-1
CASSLARTDSSPLHF
TGCGCCAGCAGCTTAGCTCGGACGGACAGCTCACCCCTCCACTTT
>TRBD2|few|TRBJ2-6|TRBV5-6
CASSPLGGASGANVLTF
TGTGCCAGCAGCCCCCTCGGGGGGGCATCAGGGGCCAACGTCCTGACTTTC
>-|-|TRBJ1-2|TRBV7-9
CASSFPGRGDFSNYGYTF
TGTGCCAGCAGCTTCCCCGGACGAGGGGATTTCTCTAACTATGGCTACACCTTC
>-|-|TRBJ1-1|TRBV30
CAWSVRYRNNEAFF
TGTGCCTGGAGTGTACGGTACAGGAACAACGAAGCTTTCTTT
>-|-|TRBJ2-6|TRBV7-8
CASSPWGSGANVLTF
TGTGCCAGCAGCCCTTGGGGGTCTGGGGCCAACGTCCTGACTTTC
>-|-|TRBJ1-1|TRBV29-1
CSLSPRSGGTEAFF
TGCAGTTTATCTCCCCGCTCCGGGGGCACTGAAGCTTTCTTT
>-|-|TRBJ2-1|TRBV7-9
CASSLAVVGALVDEQFF
TGTGCCAGCAGCTTAGCGGTAGTTGGGGCATTAGTCGATGAGCAGTTCTTC
>-|-|TRBJ2-3|TRBV19
CASRVAVGTDTQYF
TGTGCCAGTAGAGTAGCGGTCGGCACAGATACGCAGTATTTT
>TRBD2|-|TRBJ2-3|TRBV7-9
CASSTLVKRERGDTQYF
TGTGCCAGCAGCACCCTAGTCAAGCGGGAGAGGGGAGATACGCAGTATTTT
>-|-|TRBJ2-7|TRBV2
CASSEQGSWAYF
TGTGCCAGCAGTGAACAAGGGAGTTGGGCTTACTTC
>-|-|TRBJ1-2|TRBV7-9
CASSLGLTGGYTF
TGTGCCAGCAGCTTAGGATTAACGGGGGGCTACACCTTC
>-|-|TRBJ2-6|TRBV5-1
CASSLQGSGANVLTF
TGCGCCAGCAGCCTACAGGGCTCTGGGGCCAACGTCCTGACTTTC
>-|-|TRBJ1-5|TRBV6-4
CASSEQGRQPQHF
TGTGCCAGCAGTGAGCAGGGACGGCAGCCCCAGCATTTT
>TRBD1|few|TRBJ2-5|TRBV15
CATSREQGMWETQYF
TGTGCCACCAGCAGAGAACAGGGGATGTGGGAGACCCAGTACTTC
>-|-|TRBJ1-2|TRBV6-5
CASMGGNYGYTF
TGTGCCAGCATGGGGGGGAACTATGGCTACACCTTC
>-|-|TRBJ2-1|TRBV6-1
CASSEVGGPNEQFF
TGTGCCAGCAGTGAAGTAGGCGGGCCCAATGAGCAGTTCTTC
>TRBD1|-|TRBJ1-4|TRBV5-4
CASSFGQGTNEKLFF
TGTGCCAGCAGCTTCGGACAGGGAACTAATGAAAAACTGTTTTTT
>-|few|TRBJ1-2|TRBV19
CASRDSTSGYTF
TGTGCCAGTAGAGACAGTACGTCTGGCTACACCTTC
>TRBD2|-|TRBJ2-1|TRBV5-1
CASSRGLAGVNEQFF
TGCGCCAGCAGCAGGGGACTAGCGGGAGTGAATGAGCAGTTCTTC
>TRBD1|once|TRBJ2-2|TRBV4-1
CASSQSPGQGANTGELFF
TGCGCCAGCAGCCAGTCCCCGGGACAGGGGGCGAACACCGGGGAGCTGTTTTTT
>TRBD2|-|TRBJ2-7|TRBV27
CASSFRGLAASYEQYF
TGTGCCAGCAGTTTCCGCGGACTAGCGGCCTCCTACGAGCAGTACTTC
>-|-|TRBJ1-2|TRBV5-1
CASSLQQAGDYGYTF
TGCGCCAGCAGCTTGCAACAGGCCGGGGACTATGGCTACACCTTC
>TRBD1|-|TRBJ1-5|TRBV7-9
CASSLGIGTGMGNQPQHF
TGTGCCAGCAGCTTAGGGATCGGGACAGGGATGGGCAATCAGCCCCAGCATTTT
>TRBD1|-|TRBJ1-5|TRBV30
CAWSGTGYQPQHF
TGTGCCTGGAGTGGGACAGGGTATCAGCCCCAGCATTTT
>TRBD2|-|TRBJ2-3|TRBV2
CASRQLAGRTDTQYF
TGTGCCAGCAGACAACTAGCGGGGAGAACGGATACGCAGTATTTT
>-|-|TRBJ2-4|TRBV4-2
CASSAQGVAKNIQYF
TGTGCCAGCAGCGCACAGGGAGTAGCCAAAAACATTCAGTACTTC
>TRBD1|few|TRBJ1-1|TRBV19
CASSPETGLNTEAFF
TGTGCCAGTAGTCCGGAGACAGGGCTGAACACTGAAGCTTTCTTT
>-|-|TRBJ2-4|TRBV11-2
CASSLETAGYSGKNIQYF
TGTGCCAGCAGCTTAGAAACGGCAGGGTATTCGGGCAAAAACATTCAGTACTTC
>TRBD2|once|TRBJ2-4|TRBV29-1
CSATGGLKNIQYF
TGCAGCGCTACGGGGGGGCTAAAAAACATTCAGTACTTC
>-|-|TRBJ1-6|TRBV30
CAWSVPPNSPLHF
TGTGCCTGGAGTGTACCCCCGAATTCACCCCTCCACTTT
>-|few|TRBJ1-4|TRBV28
CASSPGPRPEKLFF
TGTGCCAGCAGTCCGGGCCCTCGCCCCGAAAAACTGTTTTTT
>TRBD1|-|TRBJ1-2|TRBV29-1
CSVQTGANYGYTF
TGCAGCGTCCAGACAGGGGCCAACTATGGCTACACCTTC
>-|few|TRBJ1-5|TRBV6-5
CASSPHRGSGEHF
TGTGCCAGCAGTCCACATCGTGGATCGGGGGAGCATTTT
>-|-|TRBJ2-3|TRBV30
CAWSRSDTQYF
TGTGCCTGGAGTAGATCAGATACGCAGTATTTT
>-|few|TRBJ2-7|TRBV6-5
CASSRDSRTYEQYF
TGTGCCAGCAGTCGTGACAGTCGAACCTACGAGCAGTACTTC
>-|few|TRBJ2-2|TRBV6-5
CASVGIDTGELFF
TGTGCCAGCGTTGGGATCGACACCGGGGAGCTGTTTTTT
>-|-|TRBJ2-7|TRBV6-6
CASSYSPRSYEQYF
TGTGCCAGCAGTTACTCTCCTAGATCCTACGAGCAGTACTTC
>-|-|TRBJ1-2|TRBV6-5
CASSSVDRNYGYTF
TGTGCCAGCAGTTCTGTGGACAGAAACTATGGCTACACCTTC
>-|few|TRBJ2-6|TRBV7-3
CASSLTAGSGANVLTF
TGTGCCAGCAGCTTAACTGCGGGGTCTGGGGCCAACGTCCTGACTTTC
>TRBD2|-|TRBJ2-7|TRBV23-1
CASNPGSGGNSYEQYF
TGCGCCAGCAACCCAGGGTCCGGGGGGAACTCCTACGAGCAGTACTTC
>-|-|TRBJ1-2|TRBV30
CAWSLTANYGYTF
TGTGCCTGGAGCCTAACAGCTAACTATGGCTACACCTTC
>-|-|TRBJ1-1|TRBV7-9
CASSLVDTEAFF
TGTGCCAGCAGCTTAGTTGACACTGAAGCTTTCTTT
>-|-|TRBJ1-4|TRBV30
CAWSVRRDVEKLFF
TGTGCCTGGAGTGTGCGCAGGGACGTTGAAAAACTGTTTTTT
>-|-|TRBJ2-7|TRBV6-5
CASNSPGIGEQYF
TGTGCCAGCAATAGTCCGGGGATTGGCGAGCAGTACTTC
>-|-|TRBJ1-2|TRBV29-1
CSVEDGAGWGANYGYTF
TGCAGCGTTGAAGACGGGGCAGGGTGGGGAGCTAACTATGGCTACACCTTC
>-|-|TRBJ1-2|TRBV29-1
CSVGGQGYGYGYTF
TGCAGCGTTGGGGGGCAGGGGTATGGCTATGGCTACACCTTC
>-|-|TRBJ1-1|TRBV30
CAWSRQGNTEAFF
TGTGCCTGGAGTCGGCAGGGTAACACTGAAGCTTTCTTT
>-|-|TRBJ2-6|TRBV5-4
CASSLEISGANVLTF
TGTGCCAGCAGCTTGGAAATCTCTGGGGCCAACGTCCTGACTTTC
>-|-|TRBJ2-6|TRBV7-8
CASSLLVASGANVLTF
TGTGCCAGCAGCTTGCTGGTTGCCTCTGGGGCCAACGTCCTGACTTTC
>-|-|TRBJ2-1|TRBV28
CASSAPGPPRHNEQFF
TGTGCCAGCAGTGCTCCGGGACCACCTAGACACAATGAGCAGTTCTTC
>TRBD2|-|TRBJ2-3|TRBV4-1
CASSLGGSDTQYF
TGCGCCAGCAGCCTCGGGGGGTCAGATACGCAGTATTTT